This entry is about one TCR beta chain. Its target is unknown. Study-level results: Whole repertoires were not studied in the larger cohort, only one V-J beta rearrangement. In terms of TCR gene usage, tumor memory CD4+ T cells clustered together with blood and lymph node memory CD4+ cells, as well as with lymph node naive CD4+ cells.

CD4+CD45RO+CD25- cells were isolated as memory CD4+ T cells. Semi-nested PCR with Nested Universal Primer A followed constant-region reverse priming of full-length variable regions. TCRdb fed the 5' RACE reads into MiXCR, producing one record per CDR3 protein. The table shows more than 45,000 distinct CDR3 sequences, with 25% to 30% occurring only once. V lost 5 bases to trimming and J lost 0 bases; unmatched junction nucleotides: 4. This CDR3 is 15 amino acids long. The germline gives CDR1 SGHTA, CDR2 FQGNSA. The V call is TRBV7-2, the J call TRBJ1-5; 7 bases line up with TRBD1. The receptor's source is a female donor with breast cancer. The sample comprised tumor-infiltrating memory CD4+ T cells sorted from the breast tumor. This sample's subset: memory CD4+ T cells, CD4+CD45RO+CD25-. CDR3 protein: CASSRDRVSNQPQHF. CDR3 sequence (DNA): TGTGCCAGCAGCCGGGACAGAGTTAGCAATCAGCCCCAGCATTTT.